This T cell receptor beta chain is drawn from a study of graft-versus-host responses after intestinal transplantation (TCRdb year 2021). Study-wide context: The transplants that recipients received were multivisceral, liver-intestinal, or isolated intestinal. Instead of going to the commercial service, samples from a few later patients were sequenced in-house on an Illumina MiSeq and processed with MiXCR. A peak of at least 4% donor T cells among recipient peripheral blood mononuclear cells was the definition used for donor T cell macrochimerism. After intestinal transplantation, graft-versus-host and host-versus-graft alloreactive T cell clones were followed in the graft, circulation and bone marrow using bulk TCR-beta CDR3 sequencing. Every recipient was given anti-thymocyte globulin induction, then maintenance tacrolimus and steroids for 3 to 4 years. The cohort enrolled some 23 intestinal transplant recipients, one of whom was a retransplant, and a few patients without pretransplant specimens were excluded. To identify alloreactive clones, pre-transplant mixed lymphocyte reaction products were sequenced and then compared with unstimulated pre-transplant donor and recipient T cells.

The time point label, as the study defines it: cells obtained before transplantation from donor or recipient. CD3+CD4+ and CD3+CD8+ populations were FACS-sorted from unstimulated pre-transplant donor and recipient cells taken from spleen or lymph nodes. As for this clone: Its antigen is unknown. Per-base qualities were not stored, and no clone one base away is much larger.

Library method: the immunoSEQ multiplex PCR assay. For most patients, genomic DNA was isolated using the Qiagen DNeasy Blood and Tissue Kit and was shipped frozen to Adaptive Biotechnologies for TCR sequencing. For most patients, high-throughput TCR-beta CDR3 sequencing of genomic DNA was performed by Adaptive Biotechnologies. Under the source paper's analysis protocol: Adaptive's ImmunoSEQ software supplied the TCR sequencing data for 15 to 20 patients, while MiXCR and VDJtools were used to process a few other patients. To correct CD4 versus CD8 sorting errors, sequences present in both subsets at a frequency ratio below 5:1 were removed. Because the origin of CDR3 nucleotide sequences shared between donor and recipient could not be assigned, those sequences were removed. Alloreactive clones required at least 2-fold expansion over unstimulated cells and minimum CFSE-low frequency of 0.002% (template counts) or 0.001% (read counts). Clones detected in sequenced pre-transplant spleen, lymph node, or MLR CFSE-low populations of the donor or recipient were defined as mappable. The cumulative frequency of alloreactive clones was calculated as a percentage of all sequences, weighted by copy number. Here the immuneACCESS table is served through TCRdb, limited to in-frame sequences with V and J called. Missing clones are a known gap in these copies; in checked studies unresolved V genes cover under half, and the rest lacks a known reason. The V and J calls and clone size come from that table; D and trimming were worked out from the DNA. Present in this sample are 90,000 to 130,000 clones, about 92% of which were seen just once. The biggest ten clones account for 0.9% to 1.5% of the sample.

What the study reported, not specific to this receptor: In the allografts of patients with donor T cell macrochimerism, GvH to HvG T cell clonal ratios were high. GvH clones were detected in recipient bone marrow, and some appeared earlier in ileal mucosa or blood, consistent with an intestinal mucosal origin. Conclusions were limited by the relatively low number and heterogeneity of intestinal transplant patients. Early after transplant, peak levels of circulating GvH clones were found to be associated with declines in HvG clones.

V is shortened by 3 bases, J by 4 bases, and the region joining them spans 14 bases. Taken from cysteine to phenylalanine, the CDR3 has 14 residues. This entry keeps only the CDR3 DNA: 42 bases, framed from base 1. The germline V gene supplies CDR1 SQVTM and CDR2 ANQGSEA. The chain couples TRBV29-1 to TRBJ2-3; the D gene is perhaps TRBD1, from 5 matching bases. The sequence was collected from a human donor who was the organ donor for an intestinal transplant. The sequencing here drew on unstimulated CD8+ T cells sorted from spleen or lymph node cells, taken before transplant. This receptor carries the CDR3 CSVDFARAPDTQYF. The DNA is as follows: TGCAGCGTTGATTTCGCCAGGGCCCCAGATACGCAGTATTTT.